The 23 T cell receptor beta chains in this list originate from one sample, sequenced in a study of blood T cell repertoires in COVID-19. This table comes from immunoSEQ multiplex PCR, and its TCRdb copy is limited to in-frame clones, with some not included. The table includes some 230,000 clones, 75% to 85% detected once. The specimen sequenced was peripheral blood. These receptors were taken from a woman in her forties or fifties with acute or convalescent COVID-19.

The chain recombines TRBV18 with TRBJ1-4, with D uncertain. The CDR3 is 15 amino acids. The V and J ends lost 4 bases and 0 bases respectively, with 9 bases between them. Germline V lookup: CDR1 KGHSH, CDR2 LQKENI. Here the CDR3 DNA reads TGTGCCAGCTCACGAGGGCCAACAACTAATGAAAAACTGTTTTTT. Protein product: CASSRGPTTNEKLFF.

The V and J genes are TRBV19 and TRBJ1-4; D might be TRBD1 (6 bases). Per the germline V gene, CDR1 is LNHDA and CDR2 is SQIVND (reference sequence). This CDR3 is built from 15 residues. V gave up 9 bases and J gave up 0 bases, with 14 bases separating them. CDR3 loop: CARNPQGTTNEKLFF. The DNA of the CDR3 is TGTGCCAGGAACCCACAGGGAACAACTAATGAAAAACTGTTTTTT.

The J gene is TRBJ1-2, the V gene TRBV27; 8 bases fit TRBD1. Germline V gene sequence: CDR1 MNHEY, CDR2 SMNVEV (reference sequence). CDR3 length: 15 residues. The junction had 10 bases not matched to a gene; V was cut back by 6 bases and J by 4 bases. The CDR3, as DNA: TGTGCCAGCAGCTCAAGCCCGGGACAGGCCTATGGCTACACCTTC. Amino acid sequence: CASSSSPGQAYGYTF.

CDR3: CASSEKGTVGSPLHF. The CDR3 DNA reads TGTGCCAGCAGTGAAAAAGGGACAGTAGGTTCACCCCTCCACTTT. This chain uses TRBV2 with TRBJ1-6; 7 bases match TRBD1. Germline-derived CDR1 and CDR2 are SNHLY and FYNNEI. CDR3 length: 15 residues. The V segment lost 2 bases and the J segment 9 bases; nucleotides outside the gene matches: 7.

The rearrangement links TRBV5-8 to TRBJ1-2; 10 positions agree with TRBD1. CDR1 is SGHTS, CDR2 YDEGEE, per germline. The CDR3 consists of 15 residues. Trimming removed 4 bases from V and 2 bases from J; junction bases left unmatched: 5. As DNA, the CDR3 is TGTGCCAGCAGCACAAGACAGGGGGCAAACTATGGCTACACCTTC. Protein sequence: CASSTRQGANYGYTF.

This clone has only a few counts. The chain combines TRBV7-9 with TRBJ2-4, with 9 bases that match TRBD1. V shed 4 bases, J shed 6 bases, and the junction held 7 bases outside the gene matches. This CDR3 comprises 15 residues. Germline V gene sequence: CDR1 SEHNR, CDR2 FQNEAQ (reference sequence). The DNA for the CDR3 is TGTGCCAGCAGCTGGGGACAGGGCGTGGGAAACATTCAGTACTTC. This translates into CASSWGQGVGNIQYF.

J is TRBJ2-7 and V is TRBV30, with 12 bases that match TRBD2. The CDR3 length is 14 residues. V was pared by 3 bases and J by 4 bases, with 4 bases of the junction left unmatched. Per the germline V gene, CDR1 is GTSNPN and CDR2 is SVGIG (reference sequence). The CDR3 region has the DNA TGTGCCTGGAGCAGGACTAGCGGGGCATACGAGCAGTACTTC. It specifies CAWSRTSGAYEQYF.

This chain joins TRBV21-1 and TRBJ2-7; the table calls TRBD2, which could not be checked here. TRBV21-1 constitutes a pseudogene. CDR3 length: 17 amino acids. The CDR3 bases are TGTGCCAGCATTCCGGGACTAGCGGGACATTTCACCTACGAGCAGTACTTC. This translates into CASIPGLAGHFTYEQYF.

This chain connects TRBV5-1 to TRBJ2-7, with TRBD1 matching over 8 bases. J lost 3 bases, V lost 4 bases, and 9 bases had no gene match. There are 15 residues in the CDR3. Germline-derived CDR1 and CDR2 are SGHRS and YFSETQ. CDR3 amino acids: CASSPSGQGGYEQYF. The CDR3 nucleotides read TGCGCCAGCAGCCCGAGTGGACAGGGCGGCTACGAGCAGTACTTC.

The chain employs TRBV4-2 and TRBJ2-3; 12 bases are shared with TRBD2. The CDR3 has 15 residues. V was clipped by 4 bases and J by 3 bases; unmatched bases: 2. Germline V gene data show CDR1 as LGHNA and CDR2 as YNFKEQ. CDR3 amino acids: CASSLGTSGTDTQYF. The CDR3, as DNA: TGTGCCAGCAGCCTCGGGACTAGCGGGACAGATACGCAGTATTTT.

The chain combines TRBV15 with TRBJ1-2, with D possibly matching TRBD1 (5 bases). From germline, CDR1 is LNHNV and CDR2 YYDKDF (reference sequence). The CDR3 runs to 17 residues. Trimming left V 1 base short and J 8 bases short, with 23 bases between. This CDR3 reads CATSRGGGGQGGGGYTF. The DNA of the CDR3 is TGTGCCACCAGCAGAGGTGGAGGCGGGCAGGGAGGTGGGGGCTACACCTTC.

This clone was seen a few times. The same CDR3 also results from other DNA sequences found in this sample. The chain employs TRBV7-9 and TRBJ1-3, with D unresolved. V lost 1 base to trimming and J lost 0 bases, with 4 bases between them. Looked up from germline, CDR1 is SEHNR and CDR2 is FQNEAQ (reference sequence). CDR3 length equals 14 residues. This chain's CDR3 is CASSLGGSGNTIYF. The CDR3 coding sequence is TGTGCCAGCAGCTTAGGAGGCTCTGGAAACACCATATATTTT. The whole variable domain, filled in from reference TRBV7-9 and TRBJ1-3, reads DTGVSQNPRHKITKRGQNVTFRCDPISEHNRLYWYRQTLGQGPEFLTYFQNEAQLEKSRLLSDRFSAERPKGSFSTLEIQRTEQGDSAMYLCASSLGGSGNTIYFGEGSWLTVV.

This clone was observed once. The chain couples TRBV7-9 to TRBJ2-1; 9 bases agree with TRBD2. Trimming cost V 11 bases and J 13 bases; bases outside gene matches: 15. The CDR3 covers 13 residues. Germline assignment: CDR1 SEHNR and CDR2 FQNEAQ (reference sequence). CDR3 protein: CAGSGTSSGSQFF. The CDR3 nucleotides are TGTGCCGGGTCCGGGACTAGCTCAGGATCTCAGTTCTTC.

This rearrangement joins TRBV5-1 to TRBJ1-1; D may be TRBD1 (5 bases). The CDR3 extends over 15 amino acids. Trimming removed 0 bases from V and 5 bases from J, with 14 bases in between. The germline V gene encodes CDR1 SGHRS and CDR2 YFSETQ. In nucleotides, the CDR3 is TGCGCCAGCAGCTTGGACCGACAGAGTGGAACTGAAGCTTTCTTT. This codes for CASSLDRQSGTEAFF. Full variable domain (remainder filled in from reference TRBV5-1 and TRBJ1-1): KAGVTQTPRYLIKTRGQQVTLSCSPISGHRSVSWYQQTPGQGLQFLFEYFSETQRNKGNFPGRFSGRQFSNSRSEMNVSTLELGDSALYLCASSLDRQSGTEAFFGQGTRLTVV.

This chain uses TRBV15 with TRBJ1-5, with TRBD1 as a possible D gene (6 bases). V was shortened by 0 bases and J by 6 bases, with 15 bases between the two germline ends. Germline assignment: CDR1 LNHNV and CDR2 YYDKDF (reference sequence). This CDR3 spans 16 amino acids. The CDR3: CATSRESVWGRQPQHF. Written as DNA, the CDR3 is TGTGCCACCAGCAGAGAATCCGTGTGGGGGCGTCAGCCCCAGCATTTT.

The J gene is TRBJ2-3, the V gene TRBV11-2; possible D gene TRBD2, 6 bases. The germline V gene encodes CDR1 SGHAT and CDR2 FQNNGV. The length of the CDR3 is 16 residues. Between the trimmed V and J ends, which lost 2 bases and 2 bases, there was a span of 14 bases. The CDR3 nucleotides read TGTGCCAGCAGCTTAAGTCGGTCGGGAGTCACAGATACGCAGTATTTT. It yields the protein CASSLSRSGVTDTQYF.

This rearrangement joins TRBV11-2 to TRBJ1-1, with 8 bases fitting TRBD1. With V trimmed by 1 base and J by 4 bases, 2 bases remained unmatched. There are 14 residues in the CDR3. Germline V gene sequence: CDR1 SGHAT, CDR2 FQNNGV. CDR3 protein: CASSLGTGTTEAFF. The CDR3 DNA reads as TGTGCCAGCAGCTTAGGGACAGGGACCACTGAAGCTTTCTTT.

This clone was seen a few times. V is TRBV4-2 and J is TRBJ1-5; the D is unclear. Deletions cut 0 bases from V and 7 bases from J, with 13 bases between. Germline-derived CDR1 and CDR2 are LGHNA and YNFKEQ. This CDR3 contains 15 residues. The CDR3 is CASSQEKRARQPQHF. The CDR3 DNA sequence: TGTGCCAGCAGCCAAGAGAAGAGGGCGAGGCAGCCCCAGCATTTT.

CDR3 sequence (DNA): TGTGCCAGCAGTGAGGGACAGGTTAATACGCAGTATTTT. Its protein is CASSEGQVNTQYF. The rearrangement joins TRBV6-1 to TRBJ2-3; 8 positions match TRBD1. Germline loops: CDR1 MNHNS, CDR2 SASEGT. The CDR3 has 13 amino acids. V shed 3 bases, J shed 7 bases, and the junction held 3 bases outside the gene matches.

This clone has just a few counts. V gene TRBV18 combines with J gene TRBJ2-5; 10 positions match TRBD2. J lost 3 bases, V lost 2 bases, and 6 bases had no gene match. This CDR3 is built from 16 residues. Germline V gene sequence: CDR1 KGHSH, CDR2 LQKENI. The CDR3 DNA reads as TGTGCCAGCTCACCAGTTTGGCTAGCGGGAGAAGAGACCCAGTACTTC. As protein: CASSPVWLAGEETQYF.

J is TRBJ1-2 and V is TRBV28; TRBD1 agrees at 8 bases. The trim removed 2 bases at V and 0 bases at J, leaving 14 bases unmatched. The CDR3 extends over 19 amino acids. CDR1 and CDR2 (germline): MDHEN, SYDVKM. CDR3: CASSLPAWDRSLPNYGYTF. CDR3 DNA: TGTGCCAGCAGTTTACCCGCCTGGGACAGGAGCCTCCCTAACTATGGCTACACCTTC.

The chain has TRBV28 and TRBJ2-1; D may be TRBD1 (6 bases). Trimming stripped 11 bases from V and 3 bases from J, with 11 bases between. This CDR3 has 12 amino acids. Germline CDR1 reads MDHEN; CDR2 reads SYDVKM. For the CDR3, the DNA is TGTGCCGGCCAAGGGGGCTACAATGAGCAGTTCTTC. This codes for CAGQGGYNEQFF. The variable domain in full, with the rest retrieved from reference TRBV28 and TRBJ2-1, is DVKVTQSSRYLVKRTGEKVFLECVQDMDHENMFWYRQDPGLGLRLIYFSYDVKMKEKGDIPEGYSVSREKKERFSLILESASTNQTSMYLCAGQGGYNEQFFGPGTRLTVL.

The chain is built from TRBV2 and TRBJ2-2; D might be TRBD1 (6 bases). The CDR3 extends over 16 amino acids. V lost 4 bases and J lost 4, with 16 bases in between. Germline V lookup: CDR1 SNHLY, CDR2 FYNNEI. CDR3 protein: CASSGNRVPGTGELFF. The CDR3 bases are TGTGCCAGCAGTGGAAACAGGGTCCCGGGCACCGGGGAGCTGTTTTTT.